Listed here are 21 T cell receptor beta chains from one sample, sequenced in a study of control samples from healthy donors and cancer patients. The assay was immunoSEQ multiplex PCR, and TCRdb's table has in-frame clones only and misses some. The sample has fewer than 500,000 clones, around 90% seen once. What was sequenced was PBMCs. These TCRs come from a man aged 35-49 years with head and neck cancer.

CDR3 in DNA: TGTGCCACCAGTAGGGGGCTTCAGGGAACCGGGGAGCTGTTTTTT. Translating it yields CATSRGLQGTGELFF. The chain combines TRBV24-1 with TRBJ2-2, with TRBD1 matching over 7 bases. V lost 6 bases, J lost 5 bases, and 8 bases stayed unmatched. The germline V gene encodes CDR1 KGHDR and CDR2 SFDVKD. This CDR3 is built from 15 residues.

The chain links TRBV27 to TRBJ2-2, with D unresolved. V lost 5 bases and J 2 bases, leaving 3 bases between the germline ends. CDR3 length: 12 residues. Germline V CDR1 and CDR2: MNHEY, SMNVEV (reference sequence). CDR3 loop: CASSPNTGELFF. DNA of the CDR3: TGTGCCAGCAGTCCTAACACCGGGGAGCTGTTTTTT.

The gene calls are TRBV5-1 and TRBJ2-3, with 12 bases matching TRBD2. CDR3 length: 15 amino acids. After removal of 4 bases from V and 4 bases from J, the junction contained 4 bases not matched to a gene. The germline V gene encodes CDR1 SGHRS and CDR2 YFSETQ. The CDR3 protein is CASSPSGGASDTQYF. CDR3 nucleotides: TGCGCCAGCAGCCCTAGCGGGGGGGCCTCAGATACGCAGTATTTT.

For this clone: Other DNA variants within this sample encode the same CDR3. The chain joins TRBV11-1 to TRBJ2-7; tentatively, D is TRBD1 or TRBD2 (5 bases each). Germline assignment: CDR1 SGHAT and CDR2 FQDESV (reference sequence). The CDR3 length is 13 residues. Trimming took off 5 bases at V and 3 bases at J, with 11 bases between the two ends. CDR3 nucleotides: TGTGCCAGCAGCCGGGGACCTCTCTACGAGCAGTACTTC. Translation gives CASSRGPLYEQYF.

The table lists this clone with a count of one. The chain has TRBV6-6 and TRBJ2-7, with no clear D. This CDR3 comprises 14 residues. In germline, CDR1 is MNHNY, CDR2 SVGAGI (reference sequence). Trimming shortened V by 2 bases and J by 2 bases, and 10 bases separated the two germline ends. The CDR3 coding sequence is TGTGCCAGCAGTTACGAACAAGTAACCTACGAGCAGTACTTC. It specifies CASSYEQVTYEQYF.

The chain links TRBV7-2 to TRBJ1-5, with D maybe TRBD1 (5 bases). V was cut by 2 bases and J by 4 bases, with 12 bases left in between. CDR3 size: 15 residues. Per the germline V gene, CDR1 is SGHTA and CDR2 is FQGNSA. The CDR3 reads CASSLLQGWNQPQHF. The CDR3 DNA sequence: TGTGCCAGCAGCTTATTGCAGGGCTGGAATCAGCCCCAGCATTTT.

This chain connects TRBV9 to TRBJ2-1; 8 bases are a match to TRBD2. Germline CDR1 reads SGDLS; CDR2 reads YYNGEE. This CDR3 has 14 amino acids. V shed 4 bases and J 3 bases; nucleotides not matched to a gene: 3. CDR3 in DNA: TGTGCCAGCAGCTTACTAGCGGACTACAATGAGCAGTTCTTC. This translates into CASSLLADYNEQFF. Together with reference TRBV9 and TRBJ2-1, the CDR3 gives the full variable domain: DSGVTQTPKHLITATGQRVTLRCSPRSGDLSVYWYQQSLDQGLQFLIQYYNGEERAKGNILERFSAQQFPDLHSELNLSSLELGDSALYFCASSLLADYNEQFFGPGTRLTVL.

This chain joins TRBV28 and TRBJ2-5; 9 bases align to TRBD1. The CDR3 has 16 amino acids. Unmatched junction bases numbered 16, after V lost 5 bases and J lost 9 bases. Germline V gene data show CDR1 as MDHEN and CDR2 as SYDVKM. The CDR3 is CASSASGTGYGGPQYF. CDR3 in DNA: TGTGCCAGCAGTGCTTCCGGGACAGGGTACGGTGGGCCCCAGTACTTC.

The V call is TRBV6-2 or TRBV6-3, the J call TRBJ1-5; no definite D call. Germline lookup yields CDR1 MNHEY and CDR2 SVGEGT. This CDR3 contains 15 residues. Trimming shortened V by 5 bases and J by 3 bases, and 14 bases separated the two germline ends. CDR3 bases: TGTGCCAGCAGTCAATCAGGAGCGCTCAATCAGCCCCAGCATTTT. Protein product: CASSQSGALNQPQHF.

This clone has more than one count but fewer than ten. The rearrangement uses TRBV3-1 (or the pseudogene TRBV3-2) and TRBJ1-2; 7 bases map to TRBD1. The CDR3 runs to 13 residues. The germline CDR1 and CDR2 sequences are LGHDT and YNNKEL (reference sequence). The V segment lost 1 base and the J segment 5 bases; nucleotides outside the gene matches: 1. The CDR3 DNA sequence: TGTGCCAGCAGCCAAGCGGGACAGTATGGCTACACCTTC. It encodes CASSQAGQYGYTF.

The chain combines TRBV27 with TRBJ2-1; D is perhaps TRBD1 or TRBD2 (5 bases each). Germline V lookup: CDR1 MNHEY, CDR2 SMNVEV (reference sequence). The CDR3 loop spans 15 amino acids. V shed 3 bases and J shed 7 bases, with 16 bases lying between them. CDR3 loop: CASSFTGGRVNEQFF. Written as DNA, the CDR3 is TGTGCCAGCAGTTTCACAGGAGGAAGAGTTAATGAGCAGTTCTTC.

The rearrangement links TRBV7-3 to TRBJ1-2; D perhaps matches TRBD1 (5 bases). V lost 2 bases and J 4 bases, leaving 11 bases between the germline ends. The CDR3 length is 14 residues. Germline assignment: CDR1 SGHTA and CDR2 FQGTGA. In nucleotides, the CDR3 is TGTGCCAGCAGCTTAGAATCTGGGGCCTATGGCTACACCTTC. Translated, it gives CASSLESGAYGYTF. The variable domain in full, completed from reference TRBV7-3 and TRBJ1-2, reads GAGVSQTPSNKVTEKGKYVELRCDPISGHTALYWYRQSLGQGPEFLIYFQGTGAADDSGLPNDRFFAVRPEGSVSTLKIQRTERGDSAVYLCASSLESGAYGYTFGSGTRLTVV.

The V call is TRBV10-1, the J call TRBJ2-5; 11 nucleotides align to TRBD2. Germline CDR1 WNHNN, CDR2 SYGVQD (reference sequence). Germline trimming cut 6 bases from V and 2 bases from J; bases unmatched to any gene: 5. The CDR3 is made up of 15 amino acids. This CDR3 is CASSDRTSGQETQYF. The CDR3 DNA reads TGCGCCAGCAGCGATCGGACTAGCGGGCAAGAGACCCAGTACTTC.

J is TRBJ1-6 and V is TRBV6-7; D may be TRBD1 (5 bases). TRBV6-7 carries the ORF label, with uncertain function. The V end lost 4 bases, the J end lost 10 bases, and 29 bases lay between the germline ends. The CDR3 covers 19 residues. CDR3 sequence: CASSLPPGLGYPRQSPLHF. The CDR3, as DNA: TGTGCCAGCAGTTTACCCCCGGGACTGGGCTACCCAAGGCAATCACCCCTCCACTTT.

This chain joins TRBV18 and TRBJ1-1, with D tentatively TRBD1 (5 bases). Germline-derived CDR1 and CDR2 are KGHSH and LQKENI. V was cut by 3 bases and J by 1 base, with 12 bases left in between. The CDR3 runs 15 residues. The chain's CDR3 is CASSPRDSKNTEAFF. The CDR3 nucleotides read TGTGCCAGCTCACCCCGTGACAGTAAGAACACTGAAGCTTTCTTT.

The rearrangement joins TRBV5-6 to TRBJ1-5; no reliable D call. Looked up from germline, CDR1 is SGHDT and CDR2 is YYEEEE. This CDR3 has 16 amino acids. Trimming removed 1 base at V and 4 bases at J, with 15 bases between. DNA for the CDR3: TGTGCCAGCAGCTTGTCAATTCCGCAGGCAAATCAGCCCCAGCATTTT. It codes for CASSLSIPQANQPQHF.

CDR3 coding DNA: TGTGCCAGCAGGCCTACTACTTATGGAAACACCATATATTTT. Residues: CASRPTTYGNTIYF. The V call is TRBV6-5, the J call TRBJ1-3, with unresolved D. V was pared by 6 bases and J by 3 bases, with 12 bases between. This CDR3 is 14 amino acids long. Germline CDR1 and CDR2: MNHEY and SVGAGI.

In nucleotides, the CDR3 is TGCGCCAGCAGCCAAGGCGAACTAGCGGGCACAGGGGAGCTGTTTTTT. It yields the protein CASSQGELAGTGELFF. The chain uses TRBV4-3 and TRBJ2-2; 9 nucleotides agree with TRBD2. The V and J ends lost 1 base and 8 bases, in that order; junction bases with no gene match: 8. The CDR3 has 16 amino acids. Germline assignment: CDR1 LGHNA and CDR2 YSLEER.

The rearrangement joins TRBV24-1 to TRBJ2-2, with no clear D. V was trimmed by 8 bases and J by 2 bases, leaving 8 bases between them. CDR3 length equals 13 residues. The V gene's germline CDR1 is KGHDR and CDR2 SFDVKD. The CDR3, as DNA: TGTGCCACCAAGTTGCGAAACACCGGGGAGCTGTTTTTT. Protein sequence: CATKLRNTGELFF.

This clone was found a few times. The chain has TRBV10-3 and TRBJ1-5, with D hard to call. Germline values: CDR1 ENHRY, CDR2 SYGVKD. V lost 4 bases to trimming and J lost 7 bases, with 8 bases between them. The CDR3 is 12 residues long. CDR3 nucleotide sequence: TGTGCCATCAGTGGGCCGGGGCAGCCCCAGCATTTT. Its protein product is CAISGPGQPQHF.

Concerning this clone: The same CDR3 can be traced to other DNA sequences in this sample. CDR3 amino acids: CASSLAPTGNGEQYF. For the CDR3, the DNA is TGCGCCAGCAGCTTGGCCCCGACAGGGAATGGCGAGCAGTACTTC. V is TRBV5-1 and J is TRBJ2-7; 7 bases line up with TRBD1. V dropped 0 bases and J dropped 6; count of bases not matched to a gene: 9. This CDR3 region has 15 residues. The germline gives CDR1 SGHRS, CDR2 YFSETQ.